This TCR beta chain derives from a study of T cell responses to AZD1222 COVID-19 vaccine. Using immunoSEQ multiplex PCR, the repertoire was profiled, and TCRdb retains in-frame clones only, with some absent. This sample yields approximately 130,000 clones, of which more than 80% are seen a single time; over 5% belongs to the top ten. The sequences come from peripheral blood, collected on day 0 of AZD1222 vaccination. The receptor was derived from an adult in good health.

The CDR3 protein is CASSTGPFGETQYF. CDR3 DNA: TGTGCCAGCAGCACAGGGCCTTTCGGGGAGACCCAGTACTTC. This chain joins TRBV13 and TRBJ2-5; perhaps TRBD1 as D (6 bases). Trimming removed 5 bases at V and 5 bases at J, with 15 bases between. Germline values: CDR1 PRHDT, CDR2 FYEKMQ (reference sequence). CDR3 size: 14 residues.